A single T cell receptor (beta chain) is shown here with its context. What it binds is not known. This record belongs to a study of cytomegalovirus exposure and HLA in healthy donors. Study conclusions and caveats: It emerged from a later analysis that several of the most significant clusters appeared to be linked to common viral pathogens. Based on reports, TCR beta sequences accurately predicted HLA-A and HLA-B alleles for most subjects.

The PCR ran on 60 Vbeta and 13 Jbeta primers. The repertoire was sequenced with immunoSEQ multiplex PCR; TCRdb's copy has only in-frame clones and lacks some. The sample has 100,000 to 120,000 clones, 75% to 90% seen once. Samples came from healthy bone marrow donors. The sequence came from a man under 40 in good health and CMV-seropositive. Sequencing input: PBMCs.

CDR3 loop: CASSIATGPRQPQHF. Written as DNA, the CDR3 is TGTGCCAGTAGTATAGCTACAGGCCCTAGGCAGCCCCAGCATTTT. The chain uses TRBV19 and TRBJ1-5; possibly TRBD1 for D (5 bases). Germline assignment: CDR1 LNHDA and CDR2 SQIVND (reference sequence). V was pared by 1 base and J by 7 bases, with 14 bases between. The CDR3 totals 15 residues.